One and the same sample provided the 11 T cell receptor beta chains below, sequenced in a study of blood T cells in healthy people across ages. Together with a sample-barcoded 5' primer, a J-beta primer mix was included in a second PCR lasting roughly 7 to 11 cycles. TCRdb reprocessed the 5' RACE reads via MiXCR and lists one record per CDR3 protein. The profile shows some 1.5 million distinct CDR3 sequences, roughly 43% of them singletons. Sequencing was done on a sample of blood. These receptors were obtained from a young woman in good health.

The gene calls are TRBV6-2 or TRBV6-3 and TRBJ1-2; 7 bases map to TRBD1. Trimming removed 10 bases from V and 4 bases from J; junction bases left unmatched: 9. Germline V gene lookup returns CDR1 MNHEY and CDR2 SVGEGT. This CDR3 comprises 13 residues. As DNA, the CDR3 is TGTGCCACCAAACCGGGACAGTCCTATGGCTACACCTTC. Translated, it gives CATKPGQSYGYTF.

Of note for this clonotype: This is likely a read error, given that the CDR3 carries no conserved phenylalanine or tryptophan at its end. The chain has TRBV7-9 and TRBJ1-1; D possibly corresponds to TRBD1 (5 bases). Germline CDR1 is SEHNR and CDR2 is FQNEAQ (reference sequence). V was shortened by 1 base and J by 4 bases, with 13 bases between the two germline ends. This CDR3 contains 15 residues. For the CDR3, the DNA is TGTGCCAGCAGCTTAGGGGGCCAGGGTGGCACTGAAGCTTTCCTT. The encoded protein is CASSLGGQGGTEAFL.

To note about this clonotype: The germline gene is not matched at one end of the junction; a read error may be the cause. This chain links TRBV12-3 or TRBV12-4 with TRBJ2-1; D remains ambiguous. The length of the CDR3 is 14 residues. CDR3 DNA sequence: TGTGCCAGCAGATTCTCGCGCTCCTACAATGGGCAGTTCTTC. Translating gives CASRFSRSYNGQFF.

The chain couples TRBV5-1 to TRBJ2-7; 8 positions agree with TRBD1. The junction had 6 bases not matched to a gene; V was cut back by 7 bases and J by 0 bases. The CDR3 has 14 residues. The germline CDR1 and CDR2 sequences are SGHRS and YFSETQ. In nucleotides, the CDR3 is TGCGCCAGCCGGGGGACAGGACCCTCCTACGAGCAGTACTTC. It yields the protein CASRGTGPSYEQYF.

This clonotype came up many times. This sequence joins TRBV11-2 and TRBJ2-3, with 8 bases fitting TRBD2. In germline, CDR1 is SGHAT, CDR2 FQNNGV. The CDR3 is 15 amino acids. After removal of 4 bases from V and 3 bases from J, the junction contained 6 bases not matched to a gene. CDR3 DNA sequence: TGTGCCAGCAGCTCCGGACTAGCCAGTACAGATACGCAGTATTTT. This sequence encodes CASSSGLASTDTQYF.

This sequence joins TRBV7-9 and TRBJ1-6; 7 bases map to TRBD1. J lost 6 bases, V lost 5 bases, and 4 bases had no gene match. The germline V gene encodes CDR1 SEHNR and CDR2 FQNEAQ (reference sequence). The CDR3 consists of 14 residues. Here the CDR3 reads CASSGGQTNSPLHF. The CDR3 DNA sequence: TGTGCCAGCAGCGGGGGACAGACTAATTCACCCCTCCACTTT.

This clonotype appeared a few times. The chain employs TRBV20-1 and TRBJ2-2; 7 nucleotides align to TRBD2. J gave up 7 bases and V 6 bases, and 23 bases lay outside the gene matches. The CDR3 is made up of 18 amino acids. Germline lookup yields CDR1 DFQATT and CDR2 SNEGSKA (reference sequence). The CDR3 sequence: CSALPPRFGGGSGGELFF. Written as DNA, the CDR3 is TGCAGTGCCCTGCCACCCCGATTTGGGGGAGGGTCTGGCGGGGAGCTGTTTTTT.

The CDR3 DNA sequence: TGTGCCAGCAGTTACTCCGGGGGGAGCGGGGGGACCCAGTACTTC. It codes for CASSYSGGSGGTQYF. The J gene is TRBJ2-7, the V gene TRBV6-5, with TRBD2 matching 8 bases. The J call could be wrong; TRBJ2-5 is a better fit for the DNA end. Germline-derived CDR1 and CDR2 are MNHEY and SVGAGI. The CDR3 is made up of 15 amino acids.

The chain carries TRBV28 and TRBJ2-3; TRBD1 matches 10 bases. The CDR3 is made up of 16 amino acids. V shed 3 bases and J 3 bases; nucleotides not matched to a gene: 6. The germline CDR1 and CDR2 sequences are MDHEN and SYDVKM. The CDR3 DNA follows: TGTGCCAGCAGTTTTCCCCCGGGACAGGGGACAGATACGCAGTATTTT. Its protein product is CASSFPPGQGTDTQYF. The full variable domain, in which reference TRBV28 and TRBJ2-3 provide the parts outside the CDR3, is DVKVTQSSRYLVKRTGEKVFLECVQDMDHENMFWYRQDPGLGLRLIYFSYDVKMKEKGDIPEGYSVSREKKERFSLILESASTNQTSMYLCASSFPPGQGTDTQYFGPGTRLTVL.

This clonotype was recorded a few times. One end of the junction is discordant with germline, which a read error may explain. CDR3 in amino acids: CSAGLAGDYDEQFF. The DNA for the CDR3 is TGCAGCGCCGGACTAGCGGGGGACTACGATGAGCAGTTCTTC. The V gene is TRBV29-1, the J gene TRBJ2-1; TRBD2 matches 13 bases. Germline-derived CDR1 and CDR2 are SQVTM and ANQGSEA. The CDR3 is made up of 14 amino acids.

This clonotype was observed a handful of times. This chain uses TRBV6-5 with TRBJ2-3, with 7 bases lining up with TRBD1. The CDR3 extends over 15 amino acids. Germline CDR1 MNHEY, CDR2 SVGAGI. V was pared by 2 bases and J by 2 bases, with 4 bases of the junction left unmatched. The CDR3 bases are TGTGCCAGCAGTTACACAGGGGCCCACACAGATACGCAGTATTTT. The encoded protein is CASSYTGAHTDTQYF.